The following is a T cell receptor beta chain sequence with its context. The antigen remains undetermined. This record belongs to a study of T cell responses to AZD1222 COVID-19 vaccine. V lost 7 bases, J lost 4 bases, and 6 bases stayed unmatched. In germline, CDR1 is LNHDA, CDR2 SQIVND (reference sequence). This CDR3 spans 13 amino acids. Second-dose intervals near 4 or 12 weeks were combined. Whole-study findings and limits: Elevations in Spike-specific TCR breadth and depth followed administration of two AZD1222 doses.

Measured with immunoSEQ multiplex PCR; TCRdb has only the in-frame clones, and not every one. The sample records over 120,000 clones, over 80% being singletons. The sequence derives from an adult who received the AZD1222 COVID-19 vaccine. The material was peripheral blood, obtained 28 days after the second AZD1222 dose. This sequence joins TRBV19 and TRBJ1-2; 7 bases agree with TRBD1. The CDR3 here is CASTGGTVYGYTF. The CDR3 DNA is TGTGCCAGTACAGGGGGTACGGTCTATGGCTACACCTTC.